These 11 T cell receptor beta chains originate from one sample sequenced in a study. TCRdb independently ran MiXCR on the RT-PCR reads; one entry per CDR3 protein. The sample comprises more than 600,000 distinct CDR3 sequences, around 14% of which are singletons, and roughly 3.6% rests with the top ten. Sequences were obtained from memory CD4+ T cells from blood. The origin of the receptors is a female donor in good health, serving as a healthy control.

The chain couples TRBV5-4 to TRBJ2-1, with D perhaps assigned TRBD1 or TRBD2 (6 bases each). Trimming shortened V by 0 bases and J by 7 bases, and 14 bases separated the two germline ends. Germline V gene lookup returns CDR1 SGHNT and CDR2 YYREEE (reference sequence). The CDR3 length is 15 residues. The CDR3 sequence: CASSLASGAKNEQFF. CDR3 DNA: TGTGCCAGCAGCTTGGCTTCGGGGGCGAAGAATGAGCAGTTCTTC.

V usage is TRBV2 and J usage is TRBJ2-5, with D unresolved. Germline CDR1 and CDR2: SNHLY and FYNNEI. There are 12 residues in the CDR3. Trimming pared 7 bases from V and 4 bases from J, leaving 10 bases between. CDR3 loop: CASTPWGETQYF. The CDR3 nucleotides read TGTGCCAGCACCCCGTGGGGAGAGACCCAGTACTTC.

This chain connects TRBV7-8 to TRBJ1-2, with TRBD1 identical over 8 bases. The CDR3 is made up of 13 amino acids. Germline trimming cut 5 bases from V and 5 bases from J; bases unmatched to any gene: 4. Per germline, CDR1 SGHVS and CDR2 FQNEAQ. The CDR3 spells CASSVTGGYGYTF. The CDR3, as DNA: TGTGCCAGCAGCGTAACAGGGGGGTATGGCTACACCTTC. Filled out from reference TRBV7-8 and TRBJ1-2, the complete variable domain reads GAGVSQSPRYKVAKRGQDVALRCDPISGHVSLFWYQQALGQGPEFLTYFQNEAQLDKSGLPSDRFFAERPEGSVSTLKIQRTQQEDSAVYLCASSVTGGYGYTFGSGTRLTVV.

This clonotype was counted ten times or more. The J gene is TRBJ1-1, the V gene TRBV5-1, with TRBD1 identical over 7 bases. V gave up 3 bases and J gave up 0 bases; unmatched junction bases: 5. This CDR3 is 15 amino acids long. CDR1 and CDR2 (germline): SGHRS, YFSETQ. The CDR3 DNA sequence: TGCGCCAGCAGCTACTCCGGACAGGTGAACACTGAAGCTTTCTTT. Its protein is CASSYSGQVNTEAFF.

In its sample, this clonotype was seen a few times. The rearrangement uses TRBV11-2 and TRBJ2-1, with 7 bases fitting TRBD2. CDR1 is SGHAT, CDR2 FQNNGV, per germline. The CDR3 is 13 amino acids. With 3 bases clipped from V and 15 bases from J, the junction kept 11 bases outside the gene matches. CDR3 bases: TGTGCCAGCAGCTTGGGGGGGAGACTAGCAATGTTCTTC. This gives the protein CASSLGGRLAMFF.

V and J are TRBV7-8 and TRBJ2-5, with 10 nucleotides matching TRBD2. V lost 3 bases and J lost 1; bases outside the gene matches: 14. CDR1 and CDR2 from the germline V gene are SGHVS and FQNEAQ. This CDR3 is built from 19 residues. DNA of the CDR3: TGTGCCAGCAGCTTTCCAAGAGGTAGCGGGGGGTCCCTCCAAGAGACCCAGTACTTC. Residues: CASSFPRGSGGSLQETQYF.

The rearrangement links TRBV7-9 to TRBJ1-1; D unresolved. The V end lost 1 base, the J end lost 8 bases, and 11 bases lay between the germline ends. From germline, CDR1 is SEHNR and CDR2 FQNEAQ (reference sequence). The CDR3 is made up of 13 amino acids. The chain's CDR3 is CASSLGAAAEAFF. Written as DNA, the CDR3 is TGTGCCAGCAGCTTAGGAGCGGCAGCCGAAGCTTTCTTT. Filled out from reference TRBV7-9 and TRBJ1-1, the complete variable domain reads DTGVSQNPRHKITKRGQNVTFRCDPISEHNRLYWYRQTLGQGPEFLTYFQNEAQLEKSRLLSDRFSAERPKGSFSTLEIQRTEQGDSAMYLCASSLGAAAEAFFGQGTRLTVV.

This clonotype has just a few counts. The CDR3 here is CASSSSDRGAFF. The CDR3 DNA is TGTGCCAGCAGTTCCTCCGACAGGGGAGCTTTCTTT. The V gene is TRBV6-2 or TRBV6-3, the J gene TRBJ1-1; the match to TRBD1 covers 8 bases. This CDR3 contains 12 residues. With 4 bases clipped from V and 10 bases from J, the junction kept 5 bases outside the gene matches. The germline gives CDR1 MNHEY, CDR2 SVGEGT.

In its sample, this clonotype was seen a few times. CDR3 bases: TGTGCCAGCAAGAATGGGCGAGGGAACTACGAGCAGTACTTC. Amino acids: CASKNGRGNYEQYF. The chain joins TRBV7-2 to TRBJ2-7; perhaps TRBD2 as D (5 bases). This CDR3 is 14 amino acids long. In germline, CDR1 is SGHTA, CDR2 FQGNSA. V lost 7 bases to trimming and J lost 3 bases, with 16 bases between them.

The chain carries TRBV7-9 and TRBJ2-5; 9 bases line up with TRBD1. Germline-derived CDR1 and CDR2 are SEHNR and FQNEAQ (reference sequence). This CDR3 has 13 amino acids. With 10 bases clipped from V and 2 bases from J, the junction kept 5 bases outside the gene matches. Here the CDR3 DNA reads TGTGCCAACACGGACAGGGGACAAGAGACCCAGTACTTC. As protein: CANTDRGQETQYF.

This clonotype was counted only a few times. V is TRBV20-1 and J is TRBJ2-2; 7 bases line up with TRBD1. This CDR3 has 17 residues. From germline, CDR1 is DFQATT and CDR2 SNEGSKA (reference sequence). Trimming at V came to 0 bases and at J to 0 bases, leaving 7 bases not matched to a gene. This CDR3 is CSARDLQGGANTGELFF. The CDR3 DNA reads TGCAGTGCTAGAGACCTGCAAGGGGGCGCGAACACCGGGGAGCTGTTTTTT.